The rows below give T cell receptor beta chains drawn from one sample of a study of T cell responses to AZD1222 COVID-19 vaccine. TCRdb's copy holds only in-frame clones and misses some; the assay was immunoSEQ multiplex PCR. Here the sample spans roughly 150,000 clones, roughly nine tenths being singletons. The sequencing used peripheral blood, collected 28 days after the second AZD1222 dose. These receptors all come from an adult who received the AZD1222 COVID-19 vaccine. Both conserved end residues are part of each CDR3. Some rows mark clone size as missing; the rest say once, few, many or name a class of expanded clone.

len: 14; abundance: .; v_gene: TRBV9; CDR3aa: CASSSGTDRYGYTF
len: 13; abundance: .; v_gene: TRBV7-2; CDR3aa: CASSPRGDTEAFF
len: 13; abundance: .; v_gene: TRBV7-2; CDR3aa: CASSLIWTAEAFF
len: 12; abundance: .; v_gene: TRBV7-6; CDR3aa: CASRGEGDEQFF
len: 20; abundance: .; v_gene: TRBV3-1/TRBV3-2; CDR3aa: CASSQEGWTSGSIGVGEQFF
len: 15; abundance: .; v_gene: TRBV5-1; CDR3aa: CASSPGRQNTGELFF
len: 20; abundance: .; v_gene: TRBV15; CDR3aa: CATSRDRFPGGGPGEAEAFF
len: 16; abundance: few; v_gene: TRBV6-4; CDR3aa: CASSDSTSGSTDTQYF
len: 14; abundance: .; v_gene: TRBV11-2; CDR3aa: CASSSESSGNTIYF
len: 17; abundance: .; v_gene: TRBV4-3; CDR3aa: CASSQVSQAARPSPLHF
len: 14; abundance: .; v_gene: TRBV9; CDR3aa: CASSVGQGSSPLHF
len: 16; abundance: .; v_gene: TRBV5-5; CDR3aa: CASSSAQTGDNQPQHF
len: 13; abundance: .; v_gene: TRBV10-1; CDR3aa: CASSPDRGYGYTF
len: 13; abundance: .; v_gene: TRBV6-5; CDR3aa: CASITGVAYGYTF
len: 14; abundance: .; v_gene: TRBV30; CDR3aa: CAWSVQGPVTEAFF
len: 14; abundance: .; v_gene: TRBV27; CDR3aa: CASISTTGGPEAFF
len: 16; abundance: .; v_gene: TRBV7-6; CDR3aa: CASSVTLAGGHNEQFF
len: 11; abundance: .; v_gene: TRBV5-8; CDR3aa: CASSLSGTQYF
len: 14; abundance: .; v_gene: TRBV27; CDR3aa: CASSLGQGYNEQFF
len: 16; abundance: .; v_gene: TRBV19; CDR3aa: CASSLDPRGLDYGYTF
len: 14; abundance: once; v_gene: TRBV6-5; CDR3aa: CASSSGVENQPQHF
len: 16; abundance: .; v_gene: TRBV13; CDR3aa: CASSLKTKYLTDTQYF
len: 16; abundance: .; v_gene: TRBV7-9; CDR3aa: CASSGTGRGTNEKLFF
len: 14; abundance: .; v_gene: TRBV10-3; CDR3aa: CAISGTGVAQPQHF
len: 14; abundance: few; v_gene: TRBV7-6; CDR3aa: CASSLGQGASGYTF
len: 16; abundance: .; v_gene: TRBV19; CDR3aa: CASSPRQGNSNQPQHF
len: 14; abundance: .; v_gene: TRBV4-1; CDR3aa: CASSQGQFSYEQYF
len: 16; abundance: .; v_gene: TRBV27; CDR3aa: CASSRTGGDLYEKLFF
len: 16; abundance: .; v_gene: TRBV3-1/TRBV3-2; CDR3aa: CASSQEGQGTRNEQFF